The sequence of this TCR beta chain was determined in a study of T-cell memory formation after mild COVID-19. At least ten counts were recorded for this clonotype. TCRdb processed the 5' RACE reads anew with MiXCR; each CDR3 protein has one entry. The data show 75,000 to 95,000 distinct CDR3 sequences, about an eighth seen once. The CDR3 is 19 amino acids. Germline V gene data show CDR1 as MGHRA and CDR2 as YSYEKL. The junction had 14 bases not matched to a gene; V was cut back by 0 bases and J by 4 bases. The chain links TRBV4-1 to TRBJ2-5; 10 bases are a match to TRBD2. The sample consisted of PBMCs or a T cell subset sorted from them (not recorded which). The receptor was isolated from an adult woman who had mild COVID-19 (a few samples of this study predate the infection). Cell type and time point are not known. CDR3 in DNA: TGCGCCAGCAGCCAAGATCAGTACCAAACAGCGGGGGGGCGAGAGACCCAGTACTTC. Protein product: CASSQDQYQTAGGRETQYF.